Listed below are T cell receptor beta chains from one sample, sequenced in a study of Ad26.COV2.S vaccination and SARS-CoV-2 variants. Assay: immunoSEQ multiplex PCR; the TCRdb copy retains only in-frame clones and omits some. The table shows about 350,000 clones, with about 88% occurring only once. The sequenced sample was peripheral blood, obtained in a trial of Ad26.COV2.S vaccine versus placebo. All receptors come from a person between 18 and 65 years old who received the Ad26.COV2.S COVID-19 vaccine or a placebo. Each CDR3 is given with its conserved first and last residue. D genes are given only for firm matches. Clone size is given for some rows only: seen once, a few or many times, or a class if the clone is expanded.

J,D,size,V,DNA,CDR3
TRBJ2-2,.,.,TRBV14,TGTGCCAGCAGCCAAGATCGAGGATCCGGGGAGCTGTTTTTT,CASSQDRGSGELFF
TRBJ2-3,.,once,TRBV14,TGTGCCAGCAGCCAAGATATTAGCACAGATACGCAGTATTTT,CASSQDISTDTQYF
TRBJ2-2,.,.,TRBV28,TGTGCCAGCTCCTACCCCAGCAGGGACGGGGAGCTGTTTTTT,CASSYPSRDGELFF
TRBJ1-6,TRBD1,.,TRBV5-1,TGCGCCAGCAGCTACTCCGGGACAGGGATAGGTTCACCCCTCCACTTT,CASSYSGTGIGSPLHF
TRBJ1-3,.,once,TRBV3-1/TRBV3-2,TGTGCCAGCAGCCAAAATGCGTGGTCAGACAGGGGAAACACCATATATTTT,CASSQNAWSDRGNTIYF
TRBJ2-1,TRBD2,.,TRBV11-3,TGTGCCAGCAGCTTAGAGGGACTAGCGGGGAAAAGCTCCTACAATGAGCAGTTCTTC,CASSLEGLAGKSSYNEQFF
TRBJ1-5,.,few,TRBV2,TGTGCCACCGAACAGGGTAGGAGCAATCAGCCCCAGCATTTT,CATEQGRSNQPQHF
TRBJ2-7,.,.,TRBV7-9,TGTGCCAGCAGCCTCCCGGGCCACTCCTACGAGCAGTACTTC,CASSLPGHSYEQYF
TRBJ1-2,.,.,TRBV3-1/TRBV3-2,TGTGCCAGCAGCCAATACACAGGGCAGGATAACTATGGCTACACCTTC,CASSQYTGQDNYGYTF
TRBJ2-1,TRBD2,.,TRBV7-9,TGTGCCAGCAGCCCGACTAGCGGGAGAGCCCGAGTCAGAGAGCAGTTCTTC,CASSPTSGRARVREQFF
TRBJ2-1,TRBD1,.,TRBV3-1/TRBV3-2,TGTGCCAGCAGCCAGGTGGGCAGGGGGACCTACAATGAGCAGTTCTTC,CASSQVGRGTYNEQFF
TRBJ1-2,.,once,TRBV28,TGTGCCAGCAGTGCCGACAGATATGGCTACACCTTC,CASSADRYGYTF
TRBJ1-6,TRBD1,.,TRBV5-1,TGCGCCAGCAGCCGAGCCCGACAGGGGAGAAATTCACCCCTCCACTTT,CASSRARQGRNSPLHF
TRBJ2-1,TRBD2,.,TRBV5-1,TGCGCCAGCAGCTTTGGGACTAGCGGCCTGTACAATGAGCAGTTCTTC,CASSFGTSGLYNEQFF
TRBJ2-1,TRBD2,once,TRBV6-2/TRBV6-3,TGTGCCAGCAGTTCCTTGACTAGCGGGAGGACGTACAATGAGCAGTTCTTC,CASSSLTSGRTYNEQFF
TRBJ2-1,TRBD1,.,TRBV18,TGTGCCAGCTCACCACCGGGAGGACAGGGCTCCTACAATGAGCAGTTCTTC,CASSPPGGQGSYNEQFF
TRBJ1-5,TRBD1,.,TRBV18,TGTGCCAGCTCACCAATACCACAGGGGATGGGTCAGCCCCAGCATTTT,CASSPIPQGMGQPQHF
TRBJ1-3,.,once,TRBV28,TGTGCCAGCCGCACACTCAGAGAATCTGGAAACACCATATATTTT,CASRTLRESGNTIYF
TRBJ2-7,.,.,TRBV18,TGTGCCAGCTCACCAGCCCAGGTTAAAAATAAACCCTACGAGCAGTACTTC,CASSPAQVKNKPYEQYF
TRBJ1-5,.,.,TRBV5-5,TGTGCCAGCAGCGTCGCCGGGACATACAATCAGCCCCAGCATTTT,CASSVAGTYNQPQHF
TRBJ2-7,.,.,TRBV18,TGTGCCAGCTCGCCCACCGGAGGCTACGAGCAGTACTTC,CASSPTGGYEQYF
TRBJ2-1,TRBD2,.,TRBV29-1,TGCAGCGTTGAGGGGAGGCGGGAGGTTTATTATGAGCAGTTCTTC,CSVEGRREVYYEQFF
TRBJ2-1,TRBD2,.,TRBV18,TGTGCCAGCTCACGACGGACTAGCATTGTCTACGACTCCTACAATGAGCAGTTCTTC,CASSRRTSIVYDSYNEQFF
TRBJ2-5,.,once,TRBV9,TGTGCCAGCAGCGTAGAGGGGAATTCGGAGACCCAGTACTTC,CASSVEGNSETQYF
TRBJ2-2,.,.,TRBV5-1,TGCGCCAGCAGCTTAGGACAGAGCACCGGGGAGCTGTTTTTT,CASSLGQSTGELFF
TRBJ2-3,.,few,TRBV6-2/TRBV6-3,TGTGCCAGCCGCCCGGTGCCTGCGGATACGCAGTATTTT,CASRPVPADTQYF
TRBJ1-1,.,many,TRBV9,TGTGCCAGCAGCGGAGGGACACTTAACACTGAAGCTTTCTTT,CASSGGTLNTEAFF
TRBJ2-1,.,.,TRBV7-2,TGTGCCAGCAGCTCCCGGGTGGGACGGAATGAGCAGTTCTTC,CASSSRVGRNEQFF
TRBJ1-1,.,few,TRBV12-3/TRBV12-4,TGTGCCAGCAGTCTGATCTTAGGGGCTGAAGCTTTCTTT,CASSLILGAEAFF
TRBJ2-3,.,.,TRBV15,TGTGCCACCAGCAGAGATGGACGACCCACAGATACGCAGTATTTT,CATSRDGRPTDTQYF
TRBJ1-6,.,.,TRBV5-1,TGCGCCAGCAGTGACCCATGGGGGAATTCACCCCTCCACTTT,CASSDPWGNSPLHF
TRBJ2-3,.,few,TRBV7-9,TGTGCCAGCAGCTTATTTATCCAGGTCTACACAGATACGCAGTATTTT,CASSLFIQVYTDTQYF
TRBJ2-7,TRBD2,.,TRBV5-5,TGTGCCAGCAGCTTCAGACTAGCGGGGACCTACGAGCAGTACTTC,CASSFRLAGTYEQYF
TRBJ2-7,TRBD1,.,TRBV9,TGTGCCAGCAGCGGAGGACAGGCTACGCAGTACTTC,CASSGGQATQYF